Sequencing of this T cell receptor (beta chain) was carried out in a study of T cells after posttransplantation cyclophosphamide. Assay: immunoSEQ multiplex PCR; the TCRdb copy retains only in-frame clones and omits some. This sample's clone table lists 1 clone. A marrow graft followed busulfan-fludarabine conditioning, with cyclophosphamide on days +3 and +4. The sample in question was gut tissue, obtained roughly 63 days after allogeneic stem cell transplant with posttransplant cyclophosphamide. Source of these receptors: a male patient aged 55 to 70 who received an allogeneic stem cell transplant from a related donor and was CMV-positive. Certain T cells may be donor cells from the graft.

The table lists this clone with a count of one. The chain is built from TRBV5-4 and TRBJ1-2, with a possible D match to TRBD1 (6 bases). The CDR3 runs 15 residues. Per the germline V gene, CDR1 is SGHNT and CDR2 is YYREEE (reference sequence). V gave up 7 bases and J gave up 4 bases, with 20 bases separating them. CDR3 nucleotides: TGTGCCAGCCAGGGGTACCCAGGAAAGACCTATGGCTACACCTTC. Its translation is CASQGYPGKTYGYTF.